The rows below give T cell receptor beta chains drawn from one sample of a study of blood T cell repertoires in COVID-19. Assay used: immunoSEQ multiplex PCR; TCRdb lists only in-frame clones, some missing. The sample holds fewer than 300,000 clones, approximately 85% seen once. The specimen sequenced was peripheral blood. These receptors came from a human donor in a cohort sampled during active COVID-19. CDR3s include the opening cysteine and the closing phenylalanine or tryptophan. D genes are given only for firm matches. Only some rows state a clone size, as once, few, many or a class for expanded clones.

j_gene,d_gene,abundance,v_gene,CDR3nt,CDR3aa
TRBJ1-1,TRBD1,.,TRBV5-4,TGTGCCAGCAGCCCGGGACAGGGGGATCGGGAAATGAACACTGAAGCTTTCTTT,CASSPGQGDREMNTEAFF
TRBJ2-5,TRBD2,.,TRBV24-1,TGTGCCACCAGTAATAGCGGGACTCAAGAGACCCAGTACTTC,CATSNSGTQETQYF
TRBJ2-1,TRBD2,.,TRBV28,TGTGCCAGCAGACCCTCGAGCGCGGGGGGCGATGAGCAGTTCTTC,CASRPSSAGGDEQFF
TRBJ1-2,.,.,TRBV13,TGTGCCAGCAGCTTAGATACAGGGAGTTATGGCTACACCTTC,CASSLDTGSYGYTF
TRBJ1-1,TRBD1,.,TRBV7-8,TGTGCCAGCAGCCTACTTTACAGGGGAGCGAACACTGAAGCTTTCTTT,CASSLLYRGANTEAFF
TRBJ2-5,.,.,TRBV7-2,TGTGCCAGCAGCCCCCCCGGGGAAGAGACCCAGTACTTC,CASSPPGEETQYF
TRBJ2-5,TRBD2,once,TRBV7-8,TGTGCCAGCAGACGGGCTAGCGGTCTACAAGAGACCCAGTACTTC,CASRRASGLQETQYF
TRBJ2-7,TRBD2,.,TRBV6-5,TGTGCCAGCAGTCATTCTAGCGGGCTCTACGAGCAGTACTTC,CASSHSSGLYEQYF
TRBJ2-7,.,.,TRBV9,TGTGCCAGCAGCGTAGGGTTTTCGAGCTCCTACGAGCAGTACTTC,CASSVGFSSSYEQYF
TRBJ2-5,.,.,TRBV7-7,TGTGCCAGCAGCTTATTCGAGGGTAATGAGGAGACCCAGTACTTC,CASSLFEGNEETQYF
TRBJ1-4,TRBD1,.,TRBV28,TGTGCCAGCACTGCACAGGGGTATAATGAAAAACTGTTTTTT,CASTAQGYNEKLFF
TRBJ2-5,.,.,TRBV18,TGTGCCAGCTCACCACAGAGAGACCAAGAGACCCAGTACTTC,CASSPQRDQETQYF
TRBJ1-6,.,once,TRBV28,TGTGCCAGCAGCAGGGATTATAATTCACCCCTCCACTTT,CASSRDYNSPLHF
TRBJ2-1,.,.,TRBV19,TGTGCCAGTAGTAATCCTTCCGGGTCCTACAATGAGCAGTTCTTC,CASSNPSGSYNEQFF
TRBJ1-1,TRBD1,.,TRBV9,TGTGCCAGTAACACAGGGGGCGGCACTGAAGCTTTCTTT,CASNTGGGTEAFF
TRBJ1-3,.,.,TRBV18,TGTGCCAGCTCATCACGAGGAACACTCTCTGGAAACACCATATATTTT,CASSSRGTLSGNTIYF
TRBJ1-1,TRBD1,.,TRBV14,TGTGCCAGCAGCAGGGACAGTAGTTCCACTGAAGCTTTCTTT,CASSRDSSSTEAFF
TRBJ2-3,TRBD2,.,TRBV7-2,TGTGCCAGCAGCTACACGGGGGGAGGGTGGGCAGATACGCAGTATTTT,CASSYTGGGWADTQYF
TRBJ2-3,TRBD2,.,TRBV7-8,TGTGCCAGCAGCTTAAGCGGGGGGAGCACAGATACGCAGTATTTT,CASSLSGGSTDTQYF
TRBJ2-3,.,.,TRBV5-6,TGTGCCAGCAGCCATCGAGGGGGAGGGCTCACAGATACGCAGTATTTT,CASSHRGGGLTDTQYF
TRBJ2-2,.,once,TRBV5-1,TGCGCCAGCAGCCCGGGAGAAGGGAGGACCGGGGAGCTGTTTTTT,CASSPGEGRTGELFF
TRBJ1-3,TRBD1,.,TRBV7-9,TGTGCCAGCAGCTTTACAGGGGAGAATCGAAACACCATATATTTT,CASSFTGENRNTIYF
TRBJ2-3,TRBD1,few,TRBV2,TGTGCCAGCAGTGGGGGGACAGCTAGCACAGATACGCAGTATTTT,CASSGGTASTDTQYF
TRBJ2-3,.,.,TRBV19,TGTGCCAGTAGTGATCAGCCAGGGACAGATACGCAGTATTTT,CASSDQPGTDTQYF
TRBJ1-1,.,few,TRBV6-5,TGTGCCAGCAGTTCCAGGGGGAACACTGAAGCTTTCTTT,CASSSRGNTEAFF
TRBJ1-3,.,.,TRBV19,TGTGCCAGTAGTATCGCTCGGCAGGGGCACTCTGGAAACACCATATATTTT,CASSIARQGHSGNTIYF
TRBJ2-7,.,.,TRBV10-1,TGCGCCAGCAGGGATTACAGGTATCCTTGTGCCTACGAGCAGTACTTC,CASRDYRYPCAYEQYF
TRBJ2-7,TRBD2,.,TRBV7-2,TGTGCCAGCAGTTGGAGCGGGAGCTCCTACGAGCAGTACTTC,CASSWSGSSYEQYF